This T cell receptor beta chain was captured by sequencing in a study of Ad26.COV2.S vaccination and SARS-CoV-2 variants. General study results and limits: Vaccinees showed greater spike-specific TCR breadth than placebo recipients.

Points on this clone: No antigen is known for it.

This CDR3 is built from 14 residues. The germline CDR1 and CDR2 sequences are MGHRA and YSYEKL. V lost 1 base, J lost 4 bases, and 9 bases lay in between. Produced via immunoSEQ multiplex PCR; TCRdb's table is partial and in-frame only. The sample lists approximately 460,000 clones; 89% were seen once. Indicated treatment: about 20 received Ad26.COV2.S at low or high dose, single or two shots; 5 received placebo; per-sample allocation not given. Collection of samples fell on day 63 after the first vaccine or placebo injection. The receptor was isolated from a person between 18 and 59 years old who received the Ad26.COV2.S COVID-19 vaccine or a placebo. Material: peripheral blood, obtained in a trial of Ad26.COV2.S vaccine versus placebo. The V gene is TRBV4-1, the J gene TRBJ2-3; the D is unclear. CDR3 nucleotides: TGCGCCAGCAGCCAAGGGGTTTGGTCAGATACGCAGTATTTT. It is translated as CASSQGVWSDTQYF.